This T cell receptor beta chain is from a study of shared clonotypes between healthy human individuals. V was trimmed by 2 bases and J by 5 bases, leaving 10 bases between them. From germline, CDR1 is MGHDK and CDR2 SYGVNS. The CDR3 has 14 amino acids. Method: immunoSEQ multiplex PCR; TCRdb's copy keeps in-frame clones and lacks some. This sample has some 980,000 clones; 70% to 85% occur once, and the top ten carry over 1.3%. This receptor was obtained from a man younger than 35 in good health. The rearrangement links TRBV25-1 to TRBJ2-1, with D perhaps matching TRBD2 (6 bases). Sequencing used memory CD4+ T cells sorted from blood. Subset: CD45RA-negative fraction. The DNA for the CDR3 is TGTGCCAGCAGTGAACCTAGCGAGCACAATGAGCAGTTCTTC. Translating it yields CASSEPSEHNEQFF.